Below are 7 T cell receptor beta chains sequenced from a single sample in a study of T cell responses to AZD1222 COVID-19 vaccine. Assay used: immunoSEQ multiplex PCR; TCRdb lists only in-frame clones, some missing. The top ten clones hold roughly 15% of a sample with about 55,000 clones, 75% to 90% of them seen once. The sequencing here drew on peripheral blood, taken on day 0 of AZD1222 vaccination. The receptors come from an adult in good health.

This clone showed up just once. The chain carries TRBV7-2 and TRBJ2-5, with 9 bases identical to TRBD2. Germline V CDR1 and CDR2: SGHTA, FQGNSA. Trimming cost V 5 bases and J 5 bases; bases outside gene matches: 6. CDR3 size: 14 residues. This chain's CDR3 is CASSLSGRGETQYF. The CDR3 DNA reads TGTGCCAGCAGCCTTAGCGGGAGAGGCGAGACCCAGTACTTC. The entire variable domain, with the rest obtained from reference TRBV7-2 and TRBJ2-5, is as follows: GAGVSQSPSNKVTEKGKDVELRCDPISGHTALYWYRQSLGQGLEFLIYFQGNSAPDKSGLPSDRFSAERTGGSVSTLTIQRTQQEDSAVYLCASSLSGRGETQYFGPGTRLLVL.

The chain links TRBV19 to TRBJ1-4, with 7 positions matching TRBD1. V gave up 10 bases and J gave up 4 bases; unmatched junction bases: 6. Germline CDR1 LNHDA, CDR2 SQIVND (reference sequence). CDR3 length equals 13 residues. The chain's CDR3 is CATLGQLNEKLFF. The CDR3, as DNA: TGTGCCACCTTGGGACAGCTTAATGAAAAACTGTTTTTT.

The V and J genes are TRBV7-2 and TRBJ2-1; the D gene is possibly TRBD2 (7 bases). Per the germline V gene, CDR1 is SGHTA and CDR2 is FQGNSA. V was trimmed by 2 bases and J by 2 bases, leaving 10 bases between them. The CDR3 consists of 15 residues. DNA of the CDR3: TGTGCCAGCAGCTTAAGCGGGGACACCTACAATGAGCAGTTCTTC. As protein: CASSLSGDTYNEQFF.

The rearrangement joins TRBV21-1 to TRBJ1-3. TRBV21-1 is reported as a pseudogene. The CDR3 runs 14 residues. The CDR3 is CASSSGAGGNTIYF. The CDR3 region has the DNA TGTGCCAGCAGCTCGGGGGCGGGTGGAAACACCATATATTTT.

The CDR3 coding sequence is TGTGCCAGCAGCTCCGGGACACGAGATGACTACGAGCAGTACTTC. Protein sequence: CASSSGTRDDYEQYF. V and J are TRBV7-6 and TRBJ2-7, with D possibly being TRBD1 (6 bases). In germline, CDR1 is SGHVS, CDR2 FNYEAQ. Deletions cut 4 bases from V and 3 bases from J, with 16 bases between. This CDR3 has 15 residues.

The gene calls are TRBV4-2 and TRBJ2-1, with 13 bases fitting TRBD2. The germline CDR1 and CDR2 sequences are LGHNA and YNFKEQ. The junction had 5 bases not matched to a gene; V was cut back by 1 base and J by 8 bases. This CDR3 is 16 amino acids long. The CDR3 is CASSQVLAGGFDEQFF. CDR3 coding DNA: TGTGCCAGCAGCCAAGTACTAGCGGGAGGGTTCGATGAGCAGTTCTTC.

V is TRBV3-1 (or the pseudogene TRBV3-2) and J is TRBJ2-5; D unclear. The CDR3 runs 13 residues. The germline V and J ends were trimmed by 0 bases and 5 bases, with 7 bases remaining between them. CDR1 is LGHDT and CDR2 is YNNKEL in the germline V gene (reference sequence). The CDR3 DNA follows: TGTGCCAGCAGCCAAGACAGGAAGGAGACCCAGTACTTC. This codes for CASSQDRKETQYF.